The present TCR beta chain was sequenced within a study of CD8+CD57+ T cells in acquired aplastic anemia. Study at large: Sorted CD4+ and CD8+ cell DNA averaged approximately 3.4 ug. Notes on the study in general: Between patients and controls, CD8+ Simpson's diversity did not vary significantly.

Patients chosen for sequencing had shown CD8+CD57+ cell expansion by flow cytometry. Patients uniformly had severe acquired aplastic anemia. No therapy had been given to the patients at the time of blood sampling. Germline CDR1 and CDR2: SGHDN and FVKESK. The CDR3 has 20 amino acids. V was clipped by 4 bases and J by 3 bases; unmatched bases: 18. This clonotype was counted only a few times. Antigen: not known. Genomic DNA was employed as the template in profiling TCR beta VDJ and CDR3. Each CDR3 protein is one row after TCRdb ran MiXCR on the reads. Here the sample spans about 180,000 distinct CDR3 sequences, less than 60% being singletons.

This receptor was obtained from a human donor with aplastic anemia. Sequenced material: sorted CD4+, CD8+, or CD8+CD57+ T cells (not recorded which) from PBMCs. The rearrangement uses TRBV14 and TRBJ2-1; 10 bases match TRBD2. The CDR3 protein is CASSRSGLAGDVPLYNEQFF. The DNA for the CDR3 is TGTGCCAGCAGCCGCTCCGGGCTAGCGGGGGACGTCCCGCTCTACAATGAGCAGTTCTTC.